Presented here are 19 T cell receptor beta chains from one specimen sequenced in a study of cytomegalovirus exposure and HLA in healthy donors. It was with 60 Vbeta and 13 Jbeta primers that the PCR ran. The repertoire was sequenced with immunoSEQ multiplex PCR; TCRdb's copy has only in-frame clones and lacks some. The sample includes over 150,000 clones, 75% to 90% of them seen just once. The sequencing sample was made of PBMCs. The receptors here all came from a man aged 25-45 years in good health and CMV-seropositive.

The CDR3 bases are TGTGCCAGCAGCCGGGGACTAGCGCGGGGAGGACAGGGGGATACGCAGTATTTT. It encodes CASSRGLARGGQGDTQYF. The chain links TRBV28 to TRBJ2-3, with D maybe TRBD2 (10 bases). The CDR3 is made up of 18 amino acids. Germline-derived CDR1 and CDR2 are MDHEN and SYDVKM. V lost 6 bases and J 6 bases, leaving 28 bases between the germline ends.

This sequence joins TRBV5-1 and TRBJ2-2; unclear D gene. V shed 0 bases and J shed 3 bases, with 6 bases lying between them. The CDR3 has 14 residues. The V gene's germline CDR1 is SGHRS and CDR2 YFSETQ. In nucleotides, the CDR3 is TGCGCCAGCAGCTTGGTTTCGGACACCGGGGAGCTGTTTTTT. As protein: CASSLVSDTGELFF.

The chain employs TRBV5-6 and TRBJ2-6, with 11 bases that match TRBD2. The CDR3 sequence is 16 residues long. The V gene's germline CDR1 is SGHDT and CDR2 YYEEEE. J gave up 4 bases and V 2 bases, and 2 bases lay outside the gene matches. CDR3 DNA: TGTGCCAGCAGCTTACTAGCGGGAGCCGGGGCCAACGTCCTGACTTTC. Protein sequence: CASSLLAGAGANVLTF.

The chain carries TRBV5-4 and TRBJ1-1, with D perhaps TRBD1 (5 bases). V gave up 4 bases and J gave up 1 base, with 11 bases separating them. Germline CDR1 is SGHNT and CDR2 is YYREEE (reference sequence). There are 14 residues in the CDR3. CDR3 in DNA: TGTGCCAGCAGCCGTGCAAGGGGGAACACTGAAGCTTTCTTT. Protein product: CASSRARGNTEAFF.

This sequence joins TRBV19 and TRBJ1-2; tentative D call: TRBD1 (6 bases). The CDR3 extends over 15 amino acids. Between the trimmed V and J ends, which lost 3 bases and 3 bases, there was a span of 14 bases. Germline assignment: CDR1 LNHDA and CDR2 SQIVND (reference sequence). CDR3 sequence: CASSMYRAGDYGYTF. CDR3 DNA sequence: TGTGCCAGTAGTATGTACAGGGCAGGGGACTATGGCTACACCTTC.

This rearrangement joins TRBV19 to TRBJ2-1, with D unresolved. V was trimmed by 7 bases and J by 0 bases, leaving 4 bases between them. This CDR3 has 12 residues. Germline V gene sequence: CDR1 LNHDA, CDR2 SQIVND (reference sequence). The CDR3 loop reads CASTSSYNEQFF. CDR3 DNA: TGTGCCAGTACTAGCTCCTACAATGAGCAGTTCTTC.

The rearrangement uses TRBV5-8 and TRBJ1-4; D gene unclear. Per germline, CDR1 SGHTS and CDR2 YDEGEE. With 0 bases removed from V and 5 bases from J, the gap between germline ends came to 8 bases. The CDR3 length is 14 residues. The CDR3 DNA is TGTGCCAGCAGCTTGGACAGCTTAAATGAAAAACTGTTTTTT. Translating it yields CASSLDSLNEKLFF.

V usage is TRBV19 and J usage is TRBJ2-5, with D possibly being TRBD2 (7 bases). The germline gives CDR1 LNHDA, CDR2 SQIVND (reference sequence). V dropped 3 bases and J dropped 1 base, with 9 bases sitting between them. The CDR3 contains 14 residues. As DNA, the CDR3 is TGTGCCAGTAGTATTGGGGGGGCCCAAGAGACCCAGTACTTC. Residues: CASSIGGAQETQYF.

The J gene is TRBJ2-2, the V gene TRBV5-4; D perhaps matches TRBD1 (6 bases). The CDR3 runs to 15 residues. V lost 3 bases to trimming and J lost 1 base, with 10 bases between them. Germline-derived CDR1 and CDR2 are SGHNT and YYREEE (reference sequence). This chain's CDR3 is CASSSPTGNTGELFF. The CDR3, as DNA: TGTGCCAGCAGCTCGCCGACAGGGAACACCGGGGAGCTGTTTTTT. Full variable domain (rest looked up from reference TRBV5-4 and TRBJ2-2): ETGVTQSPTHLIKTRGQQVTLRCSSQSGHNTVSWYQQALGQGPQFIFQYYREEENGRGNFPPRFSGLQFPNYSSELNVNALELDDSALYLCASSSPTGNTGELFFGEGSRLTVL.

This chain links TRBV28 with TRBJ2-4, with 10 bases identical to TRBD1. The CDR3 covers 14 residues. Trimming removed 7 bases from V and 6 bases from J; junction bases left unmatched: 6. Germline V gene sequence: CDR1 MDHEN, CDR2 SYDVKM. CDR3 protein: CASTQDRGRNIQYF. CDR3 coding DNA: TGTGCCAGCACCCAGGACAGGGGGAGAAACATTCAGTACTTC. Full variable domain (remainder filled in from reference TRBV28 and TRBJ2-4): DVKVTQSSRYLVKRTGEKVFLECVQDMDHENMFWYRQDPGLGLRLIYFSYDVKMKEKGDIPEGYSVSREKKERFSLILESASTNQTSMYLCASTQDRGRNIQYFGAGTRLSVL.

The chain links TRBV27 to TRBJ2-7; 13 bases are shared with TRBD2. The CDR3 runs to 15 residues. Germline CDR1 reads MNHEY; CDR2 reads SMNVEV (reference sequence). J was trimmed by 4 bases and V by 5 bases; bases with no gene match: 5. This CDR3 is CASSRGLAGAYEQYF. In nucleotides, the CDR3 is TGTGCCAGCAGTAGAGGACTAGCGGGAGCTTACGAGCAGTACTTC.

This clone was recorded once. The rearrangement uses TRBV7-2 and TRBJ2-3; 11 positions agree with TRBD1. Germline values: CDR1 SGHTA, CDR2 FQGNSA. There are 15 residues in the CDR3. After removal of 4 bases from V and 3 bases from J, the junction contained 3 bases not matched to a gene. CDR3 in DNA: TGTGCCAGCAGCTCGCGGGACAGGGGGACAGATACGCAGTATTTT. Its translation: CASSSRDRGTDTQYF.

This clone has more than one count but fewer than ten. V gene TRBV19 combines with J gene TRBJ1-2, with TRBD1 matching 11 bases. CDR1 is LNHDA and CDR2 is SQIVND in the germline V gene (reference sequence). Unmatched junction bases numbered 7, after V lost 3 bases and J lost 4 bases. The CDR3 is made up of 16 amino acids. CDR3 in amino acids: CASSMTDRGLLYGYTF. CDR3 sequence (DNA): TGTGCCAGTAGTATGACGGACAGGGGGCTTCTCTATGGCTACACCTTC.

The V call is TRBV7-9, the J call TRBJ2-4, with 10 bases aligning to TRBD1. Germline values: CDR1 SEHNR, CDR2 FQNEAQ (reference sequence). V trimming: 5 bases; J trimming: 7 bases; junction bases outside the gene matches: 5. The CDR3 is 14 residues long. The CDR3 reads CASSNRDRGNIQYF. DNA of the CDR3: TGTGCCAGCAGCAACCGGGACAGGGGTAACATTCAGTACTTC. Drawing the rest from reference TRBV7-9 and TRBJ2-4, the complete variable domain is DTGVSQNPRHKITKRGQNVTFRCDPISEHNRLYWYRQTLGQGPEFLTYFQNEAQLEKSRLLSDRFSAERPKGSFSTLEIQRTEQGDSAMYLCASSNRDRGNIQYFGAGTRLSVL.

This clone turned up a few times. The rearrangement links TRBV7-2 to TRBJ1-2, with D hard to call. The V gene's germline CDR1 is SGHTA and CDR2 FQGNSA. The CDR3 has 12 residues. Trimming removed 2 bases from V and 7 bases from J, with 8 bases in between. The DNA for the CDR3 is TGTGCCAGCAGCTTACACCGGGGTGGCTACACCTTC. Protein product: CASSLHRGGYTF.

The V call is TRBV28, the J call TRBJ2-5; TRBD1 might be the D (6 bases). Germline V gene data show CDR1 as MDHEN and CDR2 as SYDVKM. Trimming took off 5 bases at V and 2 bases at J, with 21 bases between the two ends. This CDR3 spans 17 amino acids. CDR3 DNA: TGTGCCAGCAGTCCCGACAGGCGCAGAAGAATTCAAGAGACCCAGTACTTC. Its translation is CASSPDRRRRIQETQYF.

The chain combines TRBV27 with TRBJ1-2; 7 bases agree with TRBD1. Germline CDR1 is MNHEY and CDR2 is SMNVEV (reference sequence). J was trimmed by 6 bases and V by 4 bases; bases with no gene match: 23. The CDR3 has 19 residues. The CDR3 nucleotides are TGTGCCAGCAGTTCACCCCGGCGCAACCGGGACAGCGGATGGAATGGCTACACCTTC. Encoded protein: CASSSPRRNRDSGWNGYTF.

The genes are TRBV5-4 and TRBJ2-2, with no clear D. Germline CDR1 reads SGHNT; CDR2 reads YYREEE (reference sequence). This CDR3 is built from 14 residues. Trimming pared 2 bases from V and 0 bases from J, leaving 5 bases between. The CDR3 reads CASSLQTNTGELFF. The CDR3 DNA reads as TGTGCCAGCAGCTTACAGACGAACACCGGGGAGCTGTTTTTT.

This clone was seen a handful of times. The V gene is TRBV2, the J gene TRBJ2-7; 10 bases match TRBD1. The V and J ends lost 10 bases and 2 bases, in that order; junction bases with no gene match: 11. The CDR3 extends over 15 amino acids. Germline CDR1 reads SNHLY; CDR2 reads FYNNEI. Here the CDR3 DNA reads TGTGCCACCATGAAAGGACAGGGGGTTGCCTACGAGCAGTACTTC. Its translation: CATMKGQGVAYEQYF.